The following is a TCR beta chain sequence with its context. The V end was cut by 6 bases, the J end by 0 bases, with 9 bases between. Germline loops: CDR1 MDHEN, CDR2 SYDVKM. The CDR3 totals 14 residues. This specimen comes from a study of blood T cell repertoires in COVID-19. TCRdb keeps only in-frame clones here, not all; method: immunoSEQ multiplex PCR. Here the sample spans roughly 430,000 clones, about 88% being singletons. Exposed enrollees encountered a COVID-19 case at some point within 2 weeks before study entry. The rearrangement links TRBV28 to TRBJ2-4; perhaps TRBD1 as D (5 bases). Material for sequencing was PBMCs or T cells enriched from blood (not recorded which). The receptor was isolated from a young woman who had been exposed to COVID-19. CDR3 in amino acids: CASRPTVAKNIQYF. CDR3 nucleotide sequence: TGTGCCAGCAGGCCGACAGTAGCCAAAAACATTCAGTACTTC. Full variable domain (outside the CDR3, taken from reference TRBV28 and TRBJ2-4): DVKVTQSSRYLVKRTGEKVFLECVQDMDHENMFWYRQDPGLGLRLIYFSYDVKMKEKGDIPEGYSVSREKKERFSLILESASTNQTSMYLCASRPTVAKNIQYFGAGTRLSVL.